The 17 T cell receptor beta chains given below trace back to one sample, sequenced in a study of cytomegalovirus exposure and HLA in healthy donors. PCR amplification relied on 60 Vbeta primers (plus 13 Jbeta primers). The assay was immunoSEQ multiplex PCR, and TCRdb's table has in-frame clones only and misses some. In the table there are about 150,000 clones, roughly 74% of which are singletons. Sequencing was done on a sample of PBMCs. Receptors were obtained from a man aged 18 to 30 in good health and CMV-seronegative.

The chain combines TRBV28 with TRBJ1-1; 7 bases line up with TRBD1. Germline CDR1 MDHEN, CDR2 SYDVKM. J lost 2 bases, V lost 5 bases, and 8 bases had no gene match. The CDR3 is 15 amino acids. DNA of the CDR3: TGTGCCAGCAGTACTACGGACAGGTTAAACACTGAAGCTTTCTTT. It yields the protein CASSTTDRLNTEAFF.

This clone was seen more than once but under ten times. This chain links TRBV27 with TRBJ1-2; D unresolved. Trimming shortened V by 3 bases and J by 4 bases, and 9 bases separated the two germline ends. Germline loops: CDR1 MNHEY, CDR2 SMNVEV (reference sequence). The CDR3 is made up of 13 amino acids. As DNA, the CDR3 is TGTGCCAGCAGTTTTACTGCCACCTATGGCTACACCTTC. This encodes CASSFTATYGYTF.

The chain recombines TRBV19 with TRBJ1-2; the match to TRBD1 covers 8 bases. Per the germline V gene, CDR1 is LNHDA and CDR2 is SQIVND (reference sequence). Trimming at V came to 10 bases and at J to 4 bases, leaving 8 bases not matched to a gene. The CDR3 covers 13 residues. The CDR3 DNA reads as TGTGCCACCGGACAGGGTTTCGGCTATGGCTACACCTTC. Its protein product is CATGQGFGYGYTF.

The V gene is TRBV7-6, the J gene TRBJ1-1; D unclear. In germline, CDR1 is SGHVS, CDR2 FNYEAQ. The CDR3 length is 13 residues. Trimming left V 5 bases short and J 1 base short, with 8 bases between. The CDR3, as DNA: TGTGCCAGCAGCCAGGATTGGAACACTGAAGCTTTCTTT. It is translated as CASSQDWNTEAFF.

V is TRBV7-3 and J is TRBJ2-5; TRBD1 is a possible D gene (5 bases). The J call is doubtful: the DNA matches TRBJ2-7 better. The CDR3 consists of 15 residues. The germline CDR1 and CDR2 sequences are SGHTA and FQGTGA. In nucleotides, the CDR3 is TGTGCCAGCAGCTTTCGGAACAGGAGCTCCTACGAGCAGTACTTC. This sequence encodes CASSFRNRSSYEQYF.

The V gene is TRBV11-2, the J gene TRBJ2-1, with D possibly being TRBD1 (7 bases). The germline V gene encodes CDR1 SGHAT and CDR2 FQNNGV. This CDR3 has 18 residues. V shed 0 bases and J shed 9 bases, with 24 bases lying between them. CDR3 in amino acids: CASSLDPGDSPTVSEQFF. Here the CDR3 DNA reads TGTGCCAGCAGCTTAGATCCGGGGGACAGCCCTACAGTTAGTGAGCAGTTCTTC.

The CDR3 loop is CASSDTPGGANEQFF. In nucleotides, the CDR3 is TGTGCCAGCAGTGATACACCCGGGGGGGCGAATGAGCAGTTCTTC. The chain is built from TRBV6-6 and TRBJ2-1, with 8 nucleotides matching TRBD2. Germline CDR1 is MNHNY and CDR2 is SVGAGI (reference sequence). The CDR3 is 15 amino acids. V lost 5 bases to trimming and J lost 7 bases; unmatched junction nucleotides: 10.

This chain uses TRBV5-1 with TRBJ2-7; 10 nucleotides match TRBD2. Germline V gene data show CDR1 as SGHRS and CDR2 as YFSETQ. The CDR3 loop spans 14 amino acids. J lost 6 bases, V lost 1 base, and 4 bases had no gene match. The CDR3, as DNA: TGCGCCAGCAGCTTGACTAGCGGGGCAGGCGAGCAGTACTTC. It encodes CASSLTSGAGEQYF.

CDR3 sequence (DNA): TGTGCCAGCAGCGTAGATGGCTCAGGGCATCAGCCCCAGCATTTT. It is translated as CASSVDGSGHQPQHF. The chain uses TRBV9 and TRBJ1-5; tentatively, D is TRBD1 (5 bases). This CDR3 comprises 15 residues. Germline CDR1 is SGDLS and CDR2 is YYNGEE. V dropped 0 bases and J dropped 5 bases, with 12 bases sitting between them.

The chain recombines TRBV18 with TRBJ1-1; TRBD1 might be the D (6 bases). CDR1 KGHSH and CDR2 LQKENI come from the germline V gene. This CDR3 contains 15 residues. V was clipped by 2 bases and J by 2 bases, with 12 bases between them. The CDR3 DNA reads as TGTGCCAGCTCACCATCAACAGGGAGAAACACTGAAGCTTTCTTT. Its protein product is CASSPSTGRNTEAFF.

The V gene is TRBV4-1, the J gene TRBJ2-5; D is perhaps TRBD1 (5 bases). The CDR3 sequence is 13 residues long. Germline V lookup: CDR1 MGHRA, CDR2 YSYEKL. V lost 4 bases to trimming and J lost 5 bases, with 11 bases between them. CDR3 DNA sequence: TGCGCCAGCAGCCTCACAGGTTTGGAGACCCAGTACTTC. The encoded protein is CASSLTGLETQYF.

V gene TRBV7-2 combines with J gene TRBJ1-5; possible D gene TRBD1, 6 bases. Germline values: CDR1 SGHTA, CDR2 FQGNSA. The V end lost 5 bases, the J end lost 7 bases, and 15 bases lay between the germline ends. This CDR3 comprises 14 residues. CDR3 coding DNA: TGTGCCAGCAGCCCCGGGGGGGCTCAGCAGCCCCAGCATTTT. It codes for CASSPGGAQQPQHF.

The chain joins TRBV28 to TRBJ2-3; tentatively, D is TRBD2 (6 bases). The CDR3 totals 16 residues. Germline CDR1 MDHEN, CDR2 SYDVKM. V lost 1 base to trimming and J lost 3 bases, with 14 bases between them. The CDR3: CASSLSGAGRTDTQYF. DNA of the CDR3: TGTGCCAGCAGTTTATCCGGGGCGGGGCGGACAGATACGCAGTATTTT.

The chain has TRBV18 and TRBJ1-2, with unresolved D. Trimming removed 0 bases at V and 2 bases at J, with 4 bases between. This CDR3 spans 13 amino acids. Germline CDR1 is KGHSH and CDR2 is LQKENI. The CDR3 DNA reads as TGTGCCAGCTCACCACCAGAGAACTATGGCTACACCTTC. This encodes CASSPPENYGYTF.

V gene TRBV5-5 combines with J gene TRBJ2-7; D not certain. The CDR3 totals 15 residues. Trimming left V 1 base short and J 0 bases short, with 11 bases between. Germline assignment: CDR1 SGHKS and CDR2 YYEKEE (reference sequence). The CDR3 nucleotides read TGTGCCAGCAGCTTGCTCCCTAACTACTCCTACGAGCAGTACTTC. Translated: CASSLLPNYSYEQYF.

The gene calls are TRBV5-1 and TRBJ1-2, with unresolved D. The V gene lost 5 bases and the J gene lost 6 bases, with 11 bases spanning the gap. The CDR3 runs to 12 residues. Germline assignment: CDR1 SGHRS and CDR2 YFSETQ. CDR3 residues: CASRPPGDGYTF. The CDR3 nucleotides read TGCGCCAGCAGGCCGCCCGGGGATGGCTACACCTTC.

This chain joins TRBV6-1 and TRBJ2-7; the match to TRBD1 covers 7 bases. The V gene end was trimmed by 0 bases and the J gene end by 3 bases; junction bases not matched to a gene: 2. The length of the CDR3 is 14 residues. Germline V lookup: CDR1 MNHNS, CDR2 SASEGT. This CDR3 is CASSEAGTDYEQYV. DNA for the CDR3: TGTGCCAGCAGTGAAGCCGGGACAGACTACGAGCAGTACGTC.